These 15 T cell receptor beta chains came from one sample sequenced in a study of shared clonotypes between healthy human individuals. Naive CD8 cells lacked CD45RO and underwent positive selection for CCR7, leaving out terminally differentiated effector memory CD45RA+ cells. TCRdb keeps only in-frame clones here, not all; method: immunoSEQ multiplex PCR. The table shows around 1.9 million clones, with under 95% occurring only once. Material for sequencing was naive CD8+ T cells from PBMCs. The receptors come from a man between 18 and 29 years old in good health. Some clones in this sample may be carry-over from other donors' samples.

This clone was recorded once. CDR3 DNA: TGTGCCAGCAGCCTGACCCTAAATGAGCAGTTCTTC. Translation gives CASSLTLNEQFF. V and J are TRBV25-1 and TRBJ2-1; D is undetermined. Trimming took off 6 bases at V and 7 bases at J, with 10 bases between the two ends. CDR1 MGHDK and CDR2 SYGVNS come from the germline V gene. This CDR3 has 12 amino acids.

The CDR3 region has the DNA TGTGCCAGCAACCCCCTGGGCAGGGGAATTCAAGAGACCCAGTACTTC. Amino acid sequence: CASNPLGRGIQETQYF. V gene TRBV28 combines with J gene TRBJ2-5, with D tentatively TRBD1 (6 bases). V lost 7 bases to trimming and J lost 2 bases, with 20 bases between them. Per germline, CDR1 MDHEN and CDR2 SYDVKM. The CDR3 is made up of 16 amino acids.

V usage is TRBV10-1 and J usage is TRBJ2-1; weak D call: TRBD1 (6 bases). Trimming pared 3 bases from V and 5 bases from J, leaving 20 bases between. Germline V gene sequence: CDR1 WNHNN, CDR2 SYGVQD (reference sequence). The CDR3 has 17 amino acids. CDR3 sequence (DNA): TGCGCCAGCAGTGACCCCAGGACAGCCGGCGGACACAATGAGCAGTTCTTC. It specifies CASSDPRTAGGHNEQFF.

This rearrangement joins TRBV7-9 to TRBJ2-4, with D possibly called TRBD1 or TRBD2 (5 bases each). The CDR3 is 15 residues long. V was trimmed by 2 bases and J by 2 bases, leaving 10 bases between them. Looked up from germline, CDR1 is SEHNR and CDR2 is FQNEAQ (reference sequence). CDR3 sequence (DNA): TGTGCCAGCAGCTTAAGGGACGCTCCCAAAAACATTCAGTACTTC. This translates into CASSLRDAPKNIQYF. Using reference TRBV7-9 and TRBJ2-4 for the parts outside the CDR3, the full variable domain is DTGVSQNPRHKITKRGQNVTFRCDPISEHNRLYWYRQTLGQGPEFLTYFQNEAQLEKSRLLSDRFSAERPKGSFSTLEIQRTEQGDSAMYLCASSLRDAPKNIQYFGAGTRLSVL.

In DNA, the CDR3 is TGTGCCAGCAGACCATTCAGCTCCAATCAGCCCCAGCATTTT. It is translated as CASRPFSSNQPQHF. The V gene is TRBV28, the J gene TRBJ1-5; D unresolved. The CDR3 consists of 14 residues. Germline-derived CDR1 and CDR2 are MDHEN and SYDVKM. Between the trimmed V and J ends, which lost 6 bases and 3 bases, there was a span of 12 bases. The whole variable domain, filled in from reference TRBV28 and TRBJ1-5, reads DVKVTQSSRYLVKRTGEKVFLECVQDMDHENMFWYRQDPGLGLRLIYFSYDVKMKEKGDIPEGYSVSREKKERFSLILESASTNQTSMYLCASRPFSSNQPQHFGDGTRLSIL.

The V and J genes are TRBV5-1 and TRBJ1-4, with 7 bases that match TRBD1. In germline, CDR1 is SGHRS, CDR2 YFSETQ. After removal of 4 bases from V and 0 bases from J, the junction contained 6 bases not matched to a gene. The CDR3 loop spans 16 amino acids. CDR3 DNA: TGCGCCAGCAGCGCACAGGGGTCTGCAACTAATGAAAAACTGTTTTTT. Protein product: CASSAQGSATNEKLFF.

CDR3 region: CASRRLEWGDTQYF. In DNA form, the CDR3 reads TGTGCCAGCAGGAGACTCGAATGGGGGGATACGCAGTATTTT. The genes are TRBV27 and TRBJ2-3; D may be TRBD1 or TRBD2 (5 bases each). This CDR3 region has 14 residues. Germline CDR1 reads MNHEY; CDR2 reads SMNVEV (reference sequence). V lost 6 bases, J lost 6 bases, and 16 bases lay in between.

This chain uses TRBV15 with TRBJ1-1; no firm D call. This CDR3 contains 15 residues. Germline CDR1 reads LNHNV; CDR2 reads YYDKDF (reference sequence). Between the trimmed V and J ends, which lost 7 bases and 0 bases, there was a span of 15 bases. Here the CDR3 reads CATTEDGFLNTEAFF. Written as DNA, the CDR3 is TGTGCCACCACCGAGGACGGATTCCTGAACACTGAAGCTTTCTTT.

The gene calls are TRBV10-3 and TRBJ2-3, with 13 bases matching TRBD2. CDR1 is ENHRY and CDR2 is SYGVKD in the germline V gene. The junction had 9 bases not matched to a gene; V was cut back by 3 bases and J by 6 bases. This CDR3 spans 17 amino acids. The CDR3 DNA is TGTGCCATCAGTGATCCGACTAGCGGGAGGCCGCAGGATACGCAGTATTTT. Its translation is CAISDPTSGRPQDTQYF.

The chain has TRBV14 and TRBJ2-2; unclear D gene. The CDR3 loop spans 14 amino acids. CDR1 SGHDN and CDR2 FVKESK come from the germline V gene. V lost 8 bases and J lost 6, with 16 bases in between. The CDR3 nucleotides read TGTGCCAGCTCAAACCCGGCTAGTCCCGGGGAGCTGTTTTTT. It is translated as CASSNPASPGELFF.

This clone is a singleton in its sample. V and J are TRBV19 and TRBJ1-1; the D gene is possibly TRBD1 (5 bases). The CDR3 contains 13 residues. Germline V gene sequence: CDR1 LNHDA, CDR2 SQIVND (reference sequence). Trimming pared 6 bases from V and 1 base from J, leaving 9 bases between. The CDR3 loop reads CASSLRGNTEAFF. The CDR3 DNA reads TGTGCCAGTAGCCTGAGGGGGAACACTGAAGCTTTCTTT.

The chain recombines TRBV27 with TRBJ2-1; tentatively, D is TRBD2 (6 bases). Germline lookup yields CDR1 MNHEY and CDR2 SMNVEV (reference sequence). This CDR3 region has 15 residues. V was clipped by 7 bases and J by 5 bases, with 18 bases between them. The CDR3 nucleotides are TGTGCCAGCACTCTGGAGGGCCCATGGAACAATGAGCAGTTCTTC. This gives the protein CASTLEGPWNNEQFF.

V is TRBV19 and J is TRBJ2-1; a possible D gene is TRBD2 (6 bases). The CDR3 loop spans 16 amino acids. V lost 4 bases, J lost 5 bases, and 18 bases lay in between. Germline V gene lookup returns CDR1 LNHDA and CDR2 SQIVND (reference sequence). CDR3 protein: CASSKLAERPHNEQFF. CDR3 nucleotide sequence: TGTGCCAGTAGTAAATTAGCGGAGAGGCCGCACAATGAGCAGTTCTTC.

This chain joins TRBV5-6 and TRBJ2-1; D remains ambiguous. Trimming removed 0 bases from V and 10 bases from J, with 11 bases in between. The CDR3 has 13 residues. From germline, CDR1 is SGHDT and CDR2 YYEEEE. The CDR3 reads CASSLGPSLEQFF. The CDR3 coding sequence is TGTGCCAGCAGCTTGGGACCGTCCCTAGAGCAGTTCTTC. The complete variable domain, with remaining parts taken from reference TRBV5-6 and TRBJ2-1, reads DAGVTQSPTHLIKTRGQQVTLRCSPKSGHDTVSWYQQALGQGPQFIFQYYEEEERQRGNFPDRFSGHQFPNYSSELNVNALLLGDSALYLCASSLGPSLEQFFGPGTRLTVL.

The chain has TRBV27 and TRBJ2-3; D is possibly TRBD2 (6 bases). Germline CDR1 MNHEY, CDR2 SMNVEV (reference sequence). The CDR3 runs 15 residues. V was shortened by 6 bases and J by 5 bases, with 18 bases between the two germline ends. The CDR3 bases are TGTGCCAGCAGCCTTAGGAGGGTATCTGGAGATACGCAGTATTTT. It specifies CASSLRRVSGDTQYF.